A selection of T cell receptor beta chains follows, all from one sample in a study of blood T cell repertoires in COVID-19. Clones were read by immunoSEQ multiplex PCR, and TCRdb kept only the in-frame ones, dropping some. The sample yields roughly 150,000 clones, 85% to 90% seen once. The specimen sequenced was peripheral blood. These TCRs come from a woman in her seventies with acute or convalescent COVID-19. Both conserved end residues are part of each CDR3. Fields, in order: V gene, J gene, CDR3 protein.

>TRBV24-1|TRBJ1-2
CATSDFSFYGYTF
>TRBV7-9|TRBJ1-1
CASSVQGGNTEAFF
>TRBV5-6|TRBJ2-4
CASSPTGTSGLYF
>TRBV6-2/TRBV6-3|TRBJ1-6
CASSYFPPGQGASPLHF
>TRBV7-2|TRBJ1-2
CASSLGVQGYGYTF
>TRBV7-9|TRBJ2-1
CASSESLAGVYNEQFF
>TRBV15|TRBJ1-5
CATSSLEGAHSNQPQHF
>TRBV28|TRBJ2-1
CASSARLAGVYNEQFF
>TRBV19|TRBJ1-4
CASSISGQANEKLFF
>TRBV7-2|TRBJ2-1
CASSSSSGGGNEQFF
>TRBV4-3|TRBJ1-2
CASSRKKEGPGNYGYTF
>TRBV7-8|TRBJ2-6
CASSQRTEKTNSGANVLTF
>TRBV7-2|TRBJ2-3
CASRIGGGVFSTDTQYF
>TRBV7-8|TRBJ1-5
CASSLGRAGDAQPQHF
>TRBV9|TRBJ2-5
CASSVGPGGLETQYF
>TRBV30|TRBJ1-5
CAWSRQEDQPQHF
>TRBV7-2|TRBJ1-5
CASSPQTGNIQPQHF
>TRBV5-1|TRBJ1-3
CASSLELSGLSSGNTIYF
>TRBV6-5|TRBJ1-1
CASMPGDPLTEAFF
>TRBV7-2|TRBJ2-3
CASSMGRRSTDTQYF
>TRBV29-1|TRBJ2-7
CSVEGSSTYEQYF
>TRBV4-2|TRBJ2-7
CASSQDNSGRTSSYEQYF
>TRBV19|TRBJ1-5
CASSIDRGLNQPQHF
>TRBV6-5|TRBJ1-5
CASIQTDSNQPQHF
>TRBV3-1/TRBV3-2|TRBJ2-7
CASSQDSAGQPTYEQYF
>TRBV5-1|TRBJ2-7
CASSLRQGNYEQYF
>TRBV2|TRBJ1-4
CASSFSGGSNEKLFF
>TRBV18|TRBJ1-2
CASSPTPPNRAGNGYTF
>TRBV18|TRBJ1-2
CASSPGDNYGYTF
>TRBV5-5|TRBJ2-2
CASSLLAGGPGGELFF
>TRBV3-1/TRBV3-2|TRBJ1-2
CASSRNPSGTGAYGYTF